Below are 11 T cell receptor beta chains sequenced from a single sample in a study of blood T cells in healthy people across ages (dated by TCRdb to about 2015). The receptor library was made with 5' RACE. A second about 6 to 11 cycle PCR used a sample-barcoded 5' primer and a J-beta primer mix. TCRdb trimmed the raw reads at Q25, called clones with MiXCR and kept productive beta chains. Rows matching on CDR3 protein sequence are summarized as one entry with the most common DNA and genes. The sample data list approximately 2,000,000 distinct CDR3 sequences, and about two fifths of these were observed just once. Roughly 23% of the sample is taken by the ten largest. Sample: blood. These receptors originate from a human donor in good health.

CDR3 region: CSAQRAMNTEAFF. Written as DNA, the CDR3 is TGCAGCGCCCAAAGGGCAATGAACACTGAAGCTTTCTTT. The chain employs TRBV29-1 and TRBJ1-1; no clear D. The CDR3 totals 13 residues. Trimming removed 7 bases at V and 0 bases at J, with 12 bases between. From germline, CDR1 is SQVTM and CDR2 ANQGSEA.

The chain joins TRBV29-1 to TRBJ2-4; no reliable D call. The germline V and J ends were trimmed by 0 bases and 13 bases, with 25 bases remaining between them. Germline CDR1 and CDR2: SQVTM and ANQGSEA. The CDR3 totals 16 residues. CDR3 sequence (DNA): TGCAGCGTTGAAGATCCAGGCGCCCCCACCTACAATGAGCAGTACTTC. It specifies CSVEDPGAPTYNEQYF.

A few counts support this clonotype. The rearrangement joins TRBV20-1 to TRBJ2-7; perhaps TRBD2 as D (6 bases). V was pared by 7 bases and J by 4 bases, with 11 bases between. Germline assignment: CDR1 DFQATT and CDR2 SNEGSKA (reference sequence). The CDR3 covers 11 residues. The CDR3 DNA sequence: TGCAGTGGGAGGGTTCAATACGAGCAGTACTTC. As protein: CSGRVQYEQYF.

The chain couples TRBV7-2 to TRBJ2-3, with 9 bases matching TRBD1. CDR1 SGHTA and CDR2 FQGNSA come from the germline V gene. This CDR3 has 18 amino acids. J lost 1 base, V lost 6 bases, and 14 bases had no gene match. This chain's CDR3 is CASRAGTGYEFGTDTQYF. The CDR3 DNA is TGTGCCAGCAGGGCCGGGACAGGGTACGAGTTTGGCACAGATACGCAGTATTTT.

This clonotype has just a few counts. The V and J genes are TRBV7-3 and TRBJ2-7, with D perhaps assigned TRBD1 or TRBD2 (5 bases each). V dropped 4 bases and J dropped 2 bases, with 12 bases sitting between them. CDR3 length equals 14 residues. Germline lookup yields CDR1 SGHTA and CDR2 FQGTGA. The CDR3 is CASSYAPGPYEQYF. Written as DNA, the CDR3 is TGTGCCAGCAGCTACGCCCCGGGGCCCTACGAGCAGTACTTC.

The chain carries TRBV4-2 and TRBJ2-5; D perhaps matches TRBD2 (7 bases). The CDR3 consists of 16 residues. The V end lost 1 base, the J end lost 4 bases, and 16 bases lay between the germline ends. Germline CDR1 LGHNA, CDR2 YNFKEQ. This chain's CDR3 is CASSQVGEGGRETQYF. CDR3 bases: TGTGCCAGCAGCCAAGTTGGCGAGGGGGGGCGAGAGACCCAGTACTTC.

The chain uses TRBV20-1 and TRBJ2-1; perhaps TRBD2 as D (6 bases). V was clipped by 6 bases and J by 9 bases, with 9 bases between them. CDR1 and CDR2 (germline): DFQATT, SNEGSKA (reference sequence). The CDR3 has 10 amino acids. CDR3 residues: CSAWRVEQFF. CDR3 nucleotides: TGCAGTGCGTGGAGGGTTGAGCAGTTCTTC.

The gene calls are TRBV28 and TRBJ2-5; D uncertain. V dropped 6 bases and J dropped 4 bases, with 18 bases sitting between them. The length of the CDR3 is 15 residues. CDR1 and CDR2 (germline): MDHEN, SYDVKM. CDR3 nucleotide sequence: TGTGCCAGCAGCCCTCCCGGCGGTAGTCCAGAGACCCAGTACTTC. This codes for CASSPPGGSPETQYF.

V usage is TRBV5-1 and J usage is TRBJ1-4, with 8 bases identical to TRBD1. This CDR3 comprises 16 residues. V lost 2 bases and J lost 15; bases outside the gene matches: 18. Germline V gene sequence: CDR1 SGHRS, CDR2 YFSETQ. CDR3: CASSLGWTGNRALVFF. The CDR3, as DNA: TGCGCCAGCAGCTTAGGTTGGACAGGGAACCGGGCTTTGGTGTTTTTT.

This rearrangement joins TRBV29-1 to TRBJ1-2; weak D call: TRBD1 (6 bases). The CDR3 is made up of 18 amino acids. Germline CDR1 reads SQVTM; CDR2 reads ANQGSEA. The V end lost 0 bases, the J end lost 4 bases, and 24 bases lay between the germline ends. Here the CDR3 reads CSVEDWVTGHQGIYGYTF. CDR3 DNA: TGCAGCGTTGAAGATTGGGTGACCGGACACCAGGGGATCTATGGCTACACCTTC.

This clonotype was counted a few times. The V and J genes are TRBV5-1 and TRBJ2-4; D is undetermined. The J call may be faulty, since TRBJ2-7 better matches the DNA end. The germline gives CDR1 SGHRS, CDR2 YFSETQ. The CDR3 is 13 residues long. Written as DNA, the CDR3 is TGCGCCAGCAGCTCGGCCCAGGCCTACGAGCAGTACTTC. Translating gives CASSSAQAYEQYF.